The 31 T cell receptor beta chains presented below share a single source sample, sequenced in a study of T cells after yellow fever vaccination. From the 5' RACE reads, TCRdb called clonotypes with MiXCR, one entry per CDR3 protein. This sample has some 320,000 distinct CDR3 sequences, with around 4.3% found just once. Sequenced here: PBMCs, sampled 15 days after the yellow fever booster vaccination. The receptors shown here come from a man younger than 35 who received the YFV17D yellow fever vaccine.

This clonotype was counted many times. The chain joins TRBV4-2 to TRBJ1-3; TRBD1 is a possible D gene (5 bases). Trimming shortened V by 1 base and J by 3 bases, and 10 bases separated the two germline ends. The CDR3 length is 15 residues. CDR1 and CDR2 from the germline V gene are LGHNA and YNFKEQ. The CDR3 DNA sequence: TGTGCCAGCAGCCAAGGAGGGGTGCTTGGAAACACCATATATTTT. It codes for CASSQGGVLGNTIYF.

This clonotype was observed a few times. This chain connects TRBV6-6 to TRBJ1-5, with 7 bases identical to TRBD1. The CDR3 has 15 residues. Germline-derived CDR1 and CDR2 are MNHNY and SVGAGI (reference sequence). Losses at the gene ends were 7 bases for V and 3 bases for J; bases not matched to a gene: 9. DNA of the CDR3: TGTGCCAGCAAAAAACAGGGGACTCTCAATCAGCCCCAGCATTTT. Its translation: CASKKQGTLNQPQHF.

As for this clonotype: At one boundary the junction diverges from the germline segment, which might be a read error. The rearrangement joins TRBV5-1 to TRBJ2-5; 9 bases align to TRBD2. CDR3 length: 15 residues. Germline V gives CDR1 SGHRS, CDR2 YFSETQ. CDR3 in amino acids: CASSLAGIAGENQYF. In DNA, the CDR3 is TGCGCCAGCAGCTTGGCCGGGATAGCGGGGGAGAACCAGTACTTC.

This clonotype was found a few times. The chain recombines TRBV2 with TRBJ2-7; possibly TRBD2 for D (6 bases). The CDR3 has 14 amino acids. Germline-derived CDR1 and CDR2 are SNHLY and FYNNEI. Trimming stripped 3 bases from V and 3 bases from J, with 12 bases between. CDR3 amino acids: CASSDLGEVYEQYV. CDR3 sequence (DNA): TGTGCCAGCAGTGACCTAGGGGAGGTCTACGAGCAGTACGTC.

This sequence joins TRBV5-1 and TRBJ2-7; TRBD2 agrees at 9 bases. This CDR3 spans 15 amino acids. Germline CDR1 is SGHRS and CDR2 is YFSETQ. V lost 1 base, J lost 4 bases, and 6 bases stayed unmatched. The CDR3 spells CASSLLAGTEYEQYV. The CDR3, as DNA: TGCGCCAGCAGCTTGCTAGCGGGGACCGAGTACGAGCAGTACGTC.

At least ten counts were recorded for this clonotype. The chain recombines TRBV18 with TRBJ1-1; no clear D gene. The V and J ends lost 3 bases and 1 base respectively, with 15 bases between them. Germline V gives CDR1 KGHSH, CDR2 LQKENI. CDR3 length equals 16 residues. CDR3 protein: CASSPLVFPENTEAFF. CDR3 DNA sequence: TGTGCCAGCTCACCCCTGGTGTTCCCGGAGAACACTGAAGCTTTCTTT.

The chain is built from TRBV7-9 and TRBJ1-1, with TRBD1 as a possible D gene (5 bases). The germline gives CDR1 SEHNR, CDR2 FQNEAQ (reference sequence). CDR3 size: 15 residues. The V end lost 4 bases, the J end lost 10 bases, and 22 bases lay between the germline ends. The CDR3 reads CASSSVGASGVGAFF. The DNA of the CDR3 is TGTGCCAGCAGCTCCGTAGGGGCCTCTGGGGTAGGAGCTTTCTTT.

The sample holds many counts of this clonotype. The chain links TRBV7-3 to TRBJ1-1; D call uncertain. V lost 2 bases to trimming and J lost 4 bases, with 8 bases between them. The CDR3 has 13 amino acids. Germline assignment: CDR1 SGHTA and CDR2 FQGTGA. The CDR3 sequence is CASSLGQFTEAFF. The CDR3 bases are TGTGCCAGCAGCTTAGGGCAGTTCACTGAAGCTTTCTTT.

Ten or more counts support this clonotype. The gene calls are TRBV6-2 or TRBV6-3 and TRBJ1-1, with 9 bases aligning to TRBD1. The V and J ends lost 0 bases and 7 bases, in that order; junction bases with no gene match: 12. Germline-derived CDR1 and CDR2 are MNHEY and SVGEGT. This CDR3 comprises 17 residues. CDR3 nucleotide sequence: TGTGCCAGCAGTTACTCGTCTTTCGGACAGGGGAAATTTGAAGCTTTCTTT. Encoded protein: CASSYSSFGQGKFEAFF.

The V and J genes are TRBV14 and TRBJ2-7; TRBD1 might be the D (5 bases). Trimming took 0 bases from V and 3 from J, leaving 12 bases between them. There are 15 residues in the CDR3. CDR1 is SGHDN and CDR2 is FVKESK in the germline V gene. Here the CDR3 DNA reads TGTGCCAGCAGCCAAGATTTAGGCAGGGACTACGAGCAGTACTTC. Amino acid sequence: CASSQDLGRDYEQYF.

This clonotype was found a few times. V gene TRBV5-1 combines with J gene TRBJ1-3; D is ambiguous. Trimming stripped 4 bases from V and 3 bases from J, with 17 bases between. The germline V gene encodes CDR1 SGHRS and CDR2 YFSETQ. The CDR3 runs to 16 residues. The DNA for the CDR3 is TGCGCCAGCAGCCAAACGGCCAGAAACCATGGAAACACCATATATTTT. Its protein is CASSQTARNHGNTIYF.

This clonotype has at least ten counts. This chain joins TRBV4-3 and TRBJ1-2; D ambiguous. CDR1 LGHNA and CDR2 YSLEER come from the germline V gene. CDR3 length: 15 residues. Trimming stripped 0 bases from V and 2 bases from J, with 10 bases between. CDR3 region: CASSQEPAANYGYTF. The CDR3 nucleotides read TGCGCCAGCAGCCAAGAACCCGCGGCGAACTATGGCTACACCTTC.

This clonotype occurred many times. V is TRBV7-2 and J is TRBJ2-1; D is undetermined. V was pared by 1 base and J by 12 bases, with 7 bases between. The germline V gene encodes CDR1 SGHTA and CDR2 FQGNSA. This CDR3 contains 11 residues. In DNA form, the CDR3 reads TGTGCCAGCAGCTTAGTGGGTGGGCAGTTCTTC. It is translated as CASSLVGGQFF.

This clonotype has a handful of counts. The rearrangement joins TRBV5-5 to TRBJ2-5; D ambiguous. The V gene's germline CDR1 is SGHKS and CDR2 YYEKEE (reference sequence). Trimming shortened V by 0 bases and J by 5 bases, and 11 bases separated the two germline ends. The CDR3 has 14 amino acids. CDR3 bases: TGTGCCAGCAGCTTGGATAGGCTCGTGGAGACCCAGTACTTC. Protein product: CASSLDRLVETQYF. Full variable domain (outside the CDR3, taken from reference TRBV5-5 and TRBJ2-5): DAGVTQSPTHLIKTRGQQVTLRCSPISGHKSVSWYQQVLGQGPQFIFQYYEKEERGRGNFPDRFSARQFPNYSSELNVNALLLGDSALYLCASSLDRLVETQYFGPGTRLLVL.

V is TRBV5-1 and J is TRBJ2-5, with 8 bases aligning to TRBD2. The CDR3 totals 15 residues. With V trimmed by 3 bases and J by 3 bases, 7 bases remained unmatched. Germline V gene lookup returns CDR1 SGHRS and CDR2 YFSETQ. The CDR3 loop reads CASSSLRGAEETQYF. DNA for the CDR3: TGCGCCAGCAGCTCCCTGCGGGGGGCCGAAGAGACCCAGTACTTC. Together with reference TRBV5-1 and TRBJ2-5, the CDR3 gives the full variable domain: KAGVTQTPRYLIKTRGQQVTLSCSPISGHRSVSWYQQTPGQGLQFLFEYFSETQRNKGNFPGRFSGRQFSNSRSEMNVSTLELGDSALYLCASSSLRGAEETQYFGPGTRLLVL.

This clonotype was observed a few times. The genes are TRBV20-1 and TRBJ2-5; D not certain. The CDR3 consists of 13 residues. Trimming shortened V by 5 bases and J by 5 bases, and 15 bases separated the two germline ends. The V gene's germline CDR1 is DFQATT and CDR2 SNEGSKA (reference sequence). The DNA for the CDR3 is TGCAGTGCTTATTCCCGTGGTCGGGAGACCCAGTACTTC. Translating it yields CSAYSRGRETQYF.

This clonotype was detected many times. The chain carries TRBV12-3 or TRBV12-4 and TRBJ2-3; 14 bases are shared with TRBD2. This CDR3 has 17 amino acids. The ends lost 1 base at V and 1 base at J; junction bases unmatched: 1. CDR3 in amino acids: CASSLGLAGGGTDTQYF. The CDR3, as DNA: TGTGCCAGCAGTTTAGGACTAGCGGGGGGGGGCACAGATACGCAGTATTTT.

The rearrangement links TRBV4-1 to TRBJ2-7; either TRBD1 or TRBD2 may fit D (5 bases each). Germline-derived CDR1 and CDR2 are MGHRA and YSYEKL. Deletions cut 1 base from V and 2 bases from J, with 15 bases between. The CDR3 extends over 16 amino acids. The chain's CDR3 is CASSQVPGADTYEQYF. The CDR3 region has the DNA TGCGCCAGCAGCCAAGTTCCCGGGGCGGACACCTACGAGCAGTACTTC.

This clonotype was recorded a few times. The rearrangement links TRBV12-3 or TRBV12-4 to TRBJ2-1; 9 positions match TRBD1. CDR3 length equals 15 residues. J lost 2 bases, V lost 6 bases, and 5 bases had no gene match. The CDR3 protein is CASRTNRGPYNEQFF. Written as DNA, the CDR3 is TGTGCCAGCAGGACTAACAGGGGGCCCTACAATGAGCAGTTCTTC.

In this sample, this clonotype turned up a few times. This chain joins TRBV18 and TRBJ2-3; 9 bases align to TRBD1. V shed 3 bases and J 7 bases; nucleotides not matched to a gene: 5. Germline lookup yields CDR1 KGHSH and CDR2 LQKENI. The CDR3 length is 14 residues. The CDR3 coding sequence is TGTGCCAGCTCACCCGGGACAGGGCTAAATACGCAGTATTTT. Protein product: CASSPGTGLNTQYF. Full variable domain (missing parts from reference TRBV18 and TRBJ2-3): NAGVMQNPRHLVRRRGQEARLRCSPMKGHSHVYWYRQLPEEGLKFMVYLQKENIIDESGMPKERFSAEFPKEGPSILRIQQVVRGDSAAYFCASSPGTGLNTQYFGPGTRLTVL.

The chain uses TRBV7-9 and TRBJ2-1; possibly TRBD2 for D (6 bases). Judging by the DNA end, TRBJ2-7 fits better; the J call may be wrong. In germline, CDR1 is SEHNR, CDR2 FQNEAQ (reference sequence). This CDR3 has 15 residues. The CDR3 sequence is CASSLGRGIYNEQYF. In DNA form, the CDR3 reads TGTGCCAGCAGCTTAGGACGGGGGATCTACAATGAGCAGTACTTC.

There are a few counts of this clonotype. The gene calls are TRBV18 and TRBJ2-3; TRBD2 aligns across 9 bases. With V trimmed by 3 bases and J by 2 bases, 6 bases remained unmatched. Germline-derived CDR1 and CDR2 are KGHSH and LQKENI. The CDR3 has 16 residues. The CDR3 here is CASSPLAGGPTDTQYF. The CDR3 DNA is TGTGCCAGCTCACCCCTGGCGGGGGGGCCCACAGATACGCAGTATTTT.

In its sample, this clonotype was seen many times. The chain employs TRBV7-2 and TRBJ2-5; TRBD2 agrees at 13 bases. CDR1 and CDR2 (germline): SGHTA, FQGNSA. The CDR3 runs 15 residues. The V and J ends lost 4 bases and 6 bases, in that order; junction bases with no gene match: 5. The CDR3 reads CASSSPTSGGKTQYF. Written as DNA, the CDR3 is TGTGCCAGCAGCTCCCCGACTAGCGGGGGGAAGACCCAGTACTTC.

This clonotype was seen repeatedly, ten times or more. V usage is TRBV29-1 and J usage is TRBJ1-2, with D uncertain. The germline gives CDR1 SQVTM, CDR2 ANQGSEA. This CDR3 has 12 amino acids. Trimming removed 1 base at V and 7 bases at J, with 10 bases between. CDR3 protein: CSVEAHTRGYTF. CDR3 DNA sequence: TGCAGCGTTGAAGCCCATACGCGTGGCTACACCTTC.

This clonotype was seen repeatedly, ten times or more. J is TRBJ2-3 and V is TRBV5-1; TRBD1 might be the D (5 bases). This CDR3 contains 15 residues. Looked up from germline, CDR1 is SGHRS and CDR2 is YFSETQ. V was cut by 0 bases and J by 2 bases, with 10 bases left in between. CDR3 region: CASSLGSGSTDTQYF. For the CDR3, the DNA is TGCGCCAGCAGCTTGGGCTCAGGGTCCACAGATACGCAGTATTTT.

The chain joins TRBV20-1 to TRBJ1-4, with D possibly being TRBD1 (6 bases). Per the germline V gene, CDR1 is DFQATT and CDR2 is SNEGSKA (reference sequence). Deletions cut 6 bases from V and 4 bases from J, with 21 bases between. The CDR3 consists of 16 residues. The CDR3 DNA follows: TGCAGTGCCCCTCTTTGGGGGCAGGCCCTTAATGAAAAACTGTTTTTT. This gives the protein CSAPLWGQALNEKLFF.

This chain uses TRBV20-1 with TRBJ1-3; 8 nucleotides align to TRBD1. J lost 2 bases, V lost 6 bases, and 6 bases had no gene match. The CDR3 contains 14 residues. The germline V gene encodes CDR1 DFQATT and CDR2 SNEGSKA (reference sequence). CDR3 nucleotide sequence: TGCAGTGCCACAGGGGGGTCCGCTGGAAACACCATATATTTT. This sequence encodes CSATGGSAGNTIYF.

The chain carries TRBV28 and TRBJ1-2; D is unclear. Germline V CDR1 and CDR2: MDHEN, SYDVKM. CDR3 length: 14 amino acids. V lost 1 base to trimming and J lost 5 bases, with 11 bases between them. The CDR3 DNA follows: TGTGCCAGCAGTTTATCCCTCATGGGGTATGGCTACACCTTC. Translated, it gives CASSLSLMGYGYTF.

V usage is TRBV5-4 and J usage is TRBJ2-2; D is undetermined. This CDR3 has 14 amino acids. V was clipped by 5 bases and J by 6 bases, with 14 bases between them. CDR1 and CDR2 (germline): SGHNT, YYREEE (reference sequence). The chain's CDR3 is CASSWINDPGELFF. Here the CDR3 DNA reads TGTGCCAGCAGTTGGATCAATGATCCCGGGGAGCTGTTTTTT. Complete variable domain (other parts from reference TRBV5-4 and TRBJ2-2): ETGVTQSPTHLIKTRGQQVTLRCSSQSGHNTVSWYQQALGQGPQFIFQYYREEENGRGNFPPRFSGLQFPNYSSELNVNALELDDSALYLCASSWINDPGELFFGEGSRLTVL.

This clonotype was counted a few times. V is TRBV5-6 and J is TRBJ2-1, with D perhaps matching TRBD1 (6 bases). The CDR3 loop spans 16 amino acids. Looked up from germline, CDR1 is SGHDT and CDR2 is YYEEEE. Trimming pared 0 bases from V and 4 bases from J, leaving 14 bases between. CDR3 nucleotides: TGTGCCAGCAGCTTGGCCACACAGGGAAGGTACAATGAGCAGTTCTTC. The encoded protein is CASSLATQGRYNEQFF.

Many counts were recorded for this clonotype. J is TRBJ2-4 and V is TRBV11-2; maybe TRBD2 (6 bases). CDR3 length: 17 residues. Trimming took off 1 base at V and 0 bases at J, with 13 bases between the two ends. Germline loops: CDR1 SGHAT, CDR2 FQNNGV. CDR3 in DNA: TGTGCCAGCAGCTTAGGGAGTAGCGGACTAGCCAAAAACATTCAGTACTTC. Amino acid sequence: CASSLGSSGLAKNIQYF.